The next 26 T cell receptor beta chains were all read from a single sample in a study of T-cell memory formation after mild COVID-19. One entry per CDR3 protein results from TCRdb running MiXCR on the 5' RACE reads. The table shows about 440,000 distinct CDR3 sequences, with around 20% occurring only once. Sequencing was carried out using PBMCs or a T cell subset sorted from them (not recorded which). These receptors were collected from an adult woman who had mild COVID-19 (a few samples of this study predate the infection). Cell type and time point are not known.

This clonotype was seen more than once but under ten times. The chain recombines TRBV12-3 or TRBV12-4 with TRBJ1-5; weak D call: TRBD1 (6 bases). Trimming shortened V by 5 bases and J by 7 bases, and 18 bases separated the two germline ends. CDR3 size: 15 residues. CDR3 in amino acids: CASSPSGGAGQPQHF. The CDR3 DNA follows: TGTGCCAGCAGTCCGTCGGGGGGGGCCGGGCAGCCCCAGCATTTT.

The chain combines TRBV5-1 with TRBJ2-1; 11 nucleotides agree with TRBD2. From germline, CDR1 is SGHRS and CDR2 YFSETQ. CDR3 length: 14 amino acids. Trimming at V came to 3 bases and at J to 9 bases, leaving 5 bases not matched to a gene. DNA for the CDR3: TGCGCCAGCAGCTATCCGGGACTAGCGGCTGAGCAGTTCTTC. This gives the protein CASSYPGLAAEQFF.

The chain recombines TRBV6-2 or TRBV6-3 with TRBJ1-4; D is ambiguous. This CDR3 contains 15 residues. The germline V gene has CDR1 MNHEY and CDR2 SVGEGT. V lost 4 bases to trimming and J lost 7 bases, with 16 bases between them. CDR3 loop: CASSSSNSRSEKLFF. The CDR3 region has the DNA TGTGCCAGCAGTTCCTCGAACTCAAGGAGTGAAAAACTGTTTTTT.

The V and J genes are TRBV10-3 and TRBJ2-7; 9 bases agree with TRBD1. The CDR3 consists of 12 residues. V lost 10 bases and J lost 2; bases outside the gene matches: 3. Germline loops: CDR1 ENHRY, CDR2 SYGVKD. The CDR3 DNA is TGTGCCACCTGGACAGGGGCCTACGAGCAGTACTTC. This translates into CATWTGAYEQYF.

Here the CDR3 DNA reads TGTGCCAGCAGCTTTCAGCACTCTGGCAATGAGCAGTTCTTC. The encoded protein is CASSFQHSGNEQFF. The chain recombines TRBV12-3 or TRBV12-4 with TRBJ2-1; D not certain. There are 14 residues in the CDR3. Between the trimmed V and J ends, which lost 6 bases and 6 bases, there was a span of 15 bases.

This clonotype was observed a few times. For the CDR3, the DNA is TGTGCCAGCAGTGACCCCACAGGGAAGGGGTACACTGAAGCTTTCTTT. This codes for CASSDPTGKGYTEAFF. The V call is TRBV6-1, the J call TRBJ1-1, with TRBD1 as a possible D gene (6 bases). Germline CDR1 and CDR2: MNHNS and SASEGT. Trimming shortened V by 3 bases and J by 3 bases, and 17 bases separated the two germline ends. The CDR3 runs to 16 residues.

CDR3 sequence: CASSQPGLAGNEQFF. CDR3 DNA sequence: TGCGCCAGCAGCCAACCGGGACTAGCGGGGAATGAGCAGTTCTTC. This chain joins TRBV4-1 and TRBJ2-1; 13 bases line up with TRBD2. Germline CDR1 is MGHRA and CDR2 is YSYEKL. CDR3 size: 15 residues. With V trimmed by 2 bases and J by 7 bases, 2 bases remained unmatched.

This chain uses TRBV7-3 with TRBJ1-1; D not resolved. V lost 1 base and J lost 3, with 6 bases in between. The CDR3 is 13 amino acids. Per the germline V gene, CDR1 is SGHTA and CDR2 is FQGTGA. CDR3 sequence (DNA): TGTGCCAGCAGCTTAATCCCCCACACTGAAGCTTTCTTT. Translation: CASSLIPHTEAFF.

This clonotype was detected a few times. The V call is TRBV29-1, the J call TRBJ2-5; TRBD2 aligns across 13 bases. The CDR3 has 14 residues. The germline V gene has CDR1 SQVTM and CDR2 ANQGSEA. The ends lost 0 bases at V and 9 bases at J; junction bases unmatched: 4. DNA of the CDR3: TGCAGCGTTGAAGAGGGACTAGCGGGAAGGGCCCAGTACTTC. Translation: CSVEEGLAGRAQYF.

In its sample, this clonotype was seen many times. This sequence joins TRBV4-1 and TRBJ1-6; the D is unclear. CDR3 size: 14 residues. The germline gives CDR1 MGHRA, CDR2 YSYEKL. Trimming left V 1 base short and J 6 bases short, with 7 bases between. CDR3 in amino acids: CASSQGGSNSPLHF. The CDR3 nucleotides read TGCGCCAGCAGCCAAGGGGGAAGTAATTCACCCCTCCACTTT.

The chain is built from TRBV18 and TRBJ2-7, with D possibly matching TRBD1 (5 bases). Trimming cost V 5 bases and J 3 bases, with 17 bases left between them. Germline V gene sequence: CDR1 KGHSH, CDR2 LQKENI. This CDR3 has 15 residues. CDR3 in DNA: TGTGCCAGCTCATCCCAGGGTTCCCAGGGCTACGAGCAGTACTTC. It specifies CASSSQGSQGYEQYF.

J is TRBJ2-7 and V is TRBV12-3 or TRBV12-4, with 11 bases that match TRBD2. J was trimmed by 0 bases and V by 4 bases; bases with no gene match: 2. This CDR3 contains 15 residues. The CDR3 is CASSSTSGGSYEQYF. CDR3 DNA: TGTGCCAGCAGTTCTACTAGCGGGGGCTCCTACGAGCAGTACTTC.

V gene TRBV1 combines with J gene TRBJ1-1; the table names TRBD1, a call not compared with the DNA. TRBV1 is assigned pseudogene status. The CDR3 spans 15 residues. CDR3 region: CTSSQDEGANTEAFF. For the CDR3, the DNA is TGCACCAGCAGCCAAGATGAAGGCGCAAACACTGAAGCTTTCTTT.

J is TRBJ2-1 and V is TRBV15; D gene ambiguous. CDR1 LNHNV and CDR2 YYDKDF come from the germline V gene (reference sequence). The CDR3 runs 13 residues. Trimming pared 3 bases from V and 6 bases from J, leaving 9 bases between. CDR3 protein: CATSSSPGNEQFF. The CDR3 coding sequence is TGTGCCACCAGCAGTTCGCCCGGCAATGAGCAGTTCTTC.

The V gene is TRBV3-1, the J gene TRBJ1-2, with TRBD1 as a possible D gene (5 bases). The CDR3 spans 13 residues. Germline V gene data show CDR1 as LGHDT and CDR2 as YNNKEL (reference sequence). V lost 3 bases, J lost 3 bases, and 8 bases lay in between. CDR3 amino acids: CASSQGEYYGYTF. The CDR3 DNA reads as TGTGCCAGCAGCCAGGGGGAATACTATGGCTACACCTTC.

This clonotype was detected many times. The junction does not match germline at one end; this may be a read error. The gene calls are TRBV5-1 and TRBJ2-3, with 7 bases fitting TRBD1. Germline-derived CDR1 and CDR2 are SGHRS and YFSETQ. The CDR3 loop spans 14 amino acids. CDR3 sequence reads: CASSLGQSTDTQYF. CDR3 bases: TGTGCCAGCAGCTTGGGACAGAGCACAGATACGCAGTATTTT.

This chain uses TRBV28 with TRBJ2-7; D may be TRBD1 (9 bases). V lost 1 base and J 5 bases, leaving 33 bases between the germline ends. Germline V lookup: CDR1 MDHEN, CDR2 SYDVKM. The CDR3 extends over 21 amino acids. The CDR3 protein is CASSLSTLTGGTSGSWHEQYF. CDR3 in DNA: TGTGCCAGCAGTTTATCCACACTGACAGGGGGTACAAGCGGGAGCTGGCACGAGCAGTACTTC. The entire variable domain, with the rest obtained from reference TRBV28 and TRBJ2-7, is as follows: DVKVTQSSRYLVKRTGEKVFLECVQDMDHENMFWYRQDPGLGLRLIYFSYDVKMKEKGDIPEGYSVSREKKERFSLILESASTNQTSMYLCASSLSTLTGGTSGSWHEQYFGPGTRLTVT.

This clonotype was detected only a few times. This chain uses TRBV5-1 with TRBJ1-4, with D possibly matching TRBD1 (5 bases). V lost 2 bases to trimming and J lost 5 bases, with 10 bases between them. This CDR3 has 14 amino acids. From germline, CDR1 is SGHRS and CDR2 YFSETQ. CDR3 nucleotide sequence: TGCGCCAGCAGCTTTGACAGTCTAAATGAAAAACTGTTTTTT. Its translation is CASSFDSLNEKLFF.

The chain carries TRBV6-6 and TRBJ2-7; TRBD2 matches 11 bases. The CDR3 contains 18 residues. V shed 0 bases, J shed 2 bases, and the junction held 9 bases outside the gene matches. CDR1 and CDR2 from the germline V gene are MNHNY and SVGAGI (reference sequence). This CDR3 reads CASSYSVPSSGGTYEQYF. CDR3 bases: TGTGCCAGCAGTTACTCGGTCCCCTCTAGCGGGGGGACCTACGAGCAGTACTTC.

This clonotype occurred a few times. This chain connects TRBV7-9 to TRBJ1-1; D is possibly TRBD1 (6 bases). The CDR3 totals 19 residues. Trimming removed 5 bases from V and 1 base from J, with 26 bases in between. CDR1 is SEHNR, CDR2 FQNEAQ, per germline (reference sequence). CDR3 sequence reads: CASSLLMGGSTWGNTEAFF. For the CDR3, the DNA is TGTGCCAGCAGCCTACTTATGGGGGGCAGCACTTGGGGGAACACTGAAGCTTTCTTT.

Only a few counts were recorded for this clonotype. This chain connects TRBV6-5 to TRBJ2-3, with TRBD2 matching 9 bases. This CDR3 contains 12 residues. The V and J ends lost 8 bases and 15 bases, in that order; junction bases with no gene match: 12. CDR1 is MNHEY, CDR2 SVGAGI, per germline. As DNA, the CDR3 is TGTGCCAGCGCCGCGGGGGGGGGACTTTCCTATTTT. Its translation: CASAAGGGLSYF.

This clonotype was seen only a few times. The chain combines TRBV7-2 with TRBJ2-5, with 9 bases fitting TRBD2. Germline loops: CDR1 SGHTA, CDR2 FQGNSA. The CDR3 spans 16 residues. V shed 5 bases and J 4 bases; nucleotides not matched to a gene: 11. The DNA of the CDR3 is TGTGCCAGCAGCGTCGGCGGGGGGGGAACCGGAGAGACCCAGTACTTC. It encodes CASSVGGGGTGETQYF.

The chain couples TRBV28 to TRBJ2-7; 10 bases map to TRBD2. V lost 3 bases and J lost 2; bases outside the gene matches: 10. Germline V gene lookup returns CDR1 MDHEN and CDR2 SYDVKM. This CDR3 is built from 17 residues. The CDR3 DNA follows: TGTGCCAGCAGTTTGGTCCTAGCGGGAGATGGGGCCTACGAGCAGTACTTC. This encodes CASSLVLAGDGAYEQYF.

This rearrangement joins TRBV11-2 to TRBJ2-1; unclear D gene. Trimming stripped 1 base from V and 6 bases from J, with 19 bases between. Looked up from germline, CDR1 is SGHAT and CDR2 is FQNNGV. This CDR3 spans 17 amino acids. The CDR3 DNA reads as TGTGCCAGCAGCTTAGCTGGGTCAGGTATTCCCTTCAATGAGCAGTTCTTC. Translation: CASSLAGSGIPFNEQFF. The variable domain in full, completed from reference TRBV11-2 and TRBJ2-1, reads EAGVAQSPRYKIIEKRQSVAFWCNPISGHATLYWYQQILGQGPKLLIQFQNNGVVDDSQLPKDRFSAERLKGVDSTLKIQPAKLEDSAVYLCASSLAGSGIPFNEQFFGPGTRLTVL.

This clonotype was found many times. V is TRBV20-1 and J is TRBJ2-1; D is ambiguous. V dropped 2 bases and J dropped 7 bases, with 9 bases sitting between them. Germline lookup yields CDR1 DFQATT and CDR2 SNEGSKA (reference sequence). CDR3 size: 12 residues. CDR3 DNA: TGCAGTGCTAGAACTACATGGAATGAGCAGTTCTTC. It specifies CSARTTWNEQFF.

The chain recombines TRBV29-1 with TRBJ1-5; 8 bases are shared with TRBD1. Germline trimming cut 5 bases from V and 4 bases from J; bases unmatched to any gene: 10. The germline gives CDR1 SQVTM, CDR2 ANQGSEA. This CDR3 contains 15 residues. CDR3 sequence reads: CSVLLGQGWNQPQHF. The CDR3 DNA sequence: TGCAGCGTTCTACTCGGACAGGGTTGGAATCAGCCCCAGCATTTT. The full variable domain, its missing parts supplied by reference TRBV29-1 and TRBJ1-5, is SAVISQKPSRDICQRGTSLTIQCQVDSQVTMMFWYRQQPGQSLTLIATANQGSEATYESGFVIDKFPISRPNLTFSTLTVSNMSPEDSSIYLCSVLLGQGWNQPQHFGDGTRLSIL.